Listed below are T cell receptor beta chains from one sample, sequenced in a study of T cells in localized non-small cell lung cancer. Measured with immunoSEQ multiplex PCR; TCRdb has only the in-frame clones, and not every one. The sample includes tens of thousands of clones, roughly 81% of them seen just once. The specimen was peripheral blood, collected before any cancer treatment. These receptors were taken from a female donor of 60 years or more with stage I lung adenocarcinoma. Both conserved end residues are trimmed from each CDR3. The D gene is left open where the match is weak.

cdr3_aa: ASSSQGEETQY
d_call: TRBD1
v_call: TRBV18

cdr3_aa: ASSYSPRTGHSPLH
d_call: TRBD1
v_call: TRBV6-5

cdr3_aa: ASSPHETGEKLF
d_call: .
v_call: TRBV7-6

cdr3_aa: SVPGQYGNRYT
d_call: .
v_call: TRBV29-1

cdr3_aa: ASSIGTDPPTSHGYT
d_call: TRBD1
v_call: TRBV19

cdr3_aa: ASSGGAPDQETQY
d_call: .
v_call: TRBV7-7

cdr3_aa: ASNRGLAGGIYEQY
d_call: TRBD2
v_call: TRBV5-8

cdr3_aa: ASSPRQGAFQETQY
d_call: TRBD1
v_call: TRBV28

cdr3_aa: ASSPDRGTYEQY
d_call: TRBD1
v_call: TRBV5-6

cdr3_aa: ASKVGNEKLF
d_call: .
v_call: TRBV6-6

cdr3_aa: ASSSGYEQY
d_call: .
v_call: TRBV14

cdr3_aa: ASSRGTAPHGYT
d_call: TRBD1
v_call: TRBV7-9

cdr3_aa: ASSLQGRTEETQY
d_call: .
v_call: TRBV14

cdr3_aa: ASSQGGTSTYYNEQF
d_call: .
v_call: TRBV4-1

cdr3_aa: ASSSGLAGVGQF
d_call: TRBD2
v_call: TRBV5-1

cdr3_aa: ASSEGTYYGYT
d_call: .
v_call: TRBV10-2

cdr3_aa: ASSASGSANEKLF
d_call: .
v_call: TRBV7-7

cdr3_aa: ASSSREQPQH
d_call: .
v_call: TRBV27

cdr3_aa: ASSLGYRAHEQF
d_call: .
v_call: TRBV11-2

cdr3_aa: ASSPGPNNEQY
d_call: .
v_call: TRBV7-2

cdr3_aa: ASSQGETTNEKLF
d_call: .
v_call: TRBV5-1

cdr3_aa: ASYGGSGTQY
d_call: .
v_call: TRBV28

cdr3_aa: ASSVYRGSYSNQPQH
d_call: TRBD1
v_call: TRBV6-1

cdr3_aa: ASSLASGPYEQY
d_call: TRBD2
v_call: TRBV5-1

cdr3_aa: SVSREGNQPQH
d_call: .
v_call: TRBV29-1

cdr3_aa: ASSQGAGTLRPNTEAF
d_call: .
v_call: TRBV4-1

cdr3_aa: ASSNLGTYNEQF
d_call: .
v_call: TRBV18

cdr3_aa: ASSALTGGYSEAF
d_call: .
v_call: TRBV6-1

cdr3_aa: ASSESGVFYGYT
d_call: .
v_call: TRBV25-1

cdr3_aa: AWSGSRGAEQF
d_call: .
v_call: TRBV30

cdr3_aa: ASKGQVSGNTIY
d_call: TRBD1
v_call: TRBV2

cdr3_aa: ASSTLSGTGTEKLF
d_call: TRBD1
v_call: TRBV27